The following is a T cell receptor beta chain sequence with its context. This sample was taken from a study of blood T cell repertoires in COVID-19. The repertoire was sequenced with immunoSEQ multiplex PCR; TCRdb's copy has only in-frame clones and lacks some. The repertoire includes roughly 150,000 clones, 76% of them detected once, and about 3.8% sits in the top ten. V gave up 5 bases and J gave up 2 bases; unmatched junction bases: 3. The CDR3 loop spans 15 amino acids. In germline, CDR1 is SEHNR, CDR2 FQNEAQ (reference sequence). The TCR originated in an elderly woman with acute or convalescent COVID-19. The chain combines TRBV7-9 with TRBJ1-2; 12 bases align to TRBD1. Sequenced: peripheral blood. CDR3 bases: TGTGCCAGCAGCCGGGACAGGGGGCTAAACTATGGCTACACCTTC. Its translation is CASSRDRGLNYGYTF.